The 25 T cell receptor beta chains below all came from one sample that was sequenced in a study of blood T cell repertoires in COVID-19. Produced via immunoSEQ multiplex PCR; TCRdb's table is partial and in-frame only. The sample includes roughly 150,000 clones, around 90% of them seen just once. Specimen: peripheral blood. The receptors stem from a man aged 55 to 70 with acute or convalescent COVID-19.

The chain recombines TRBV7-2 with TRBJ2-7; D gene uncertain. Germline CDR1 reads SGHTA; CDR2 reads FQGNSA. The CDR3 contains 13 residues. V gave up 3 bases and J gave up 2 bases, with 8 bases separating them. The CDR3 spells CASSFGGAYEQYF. DNA of the CDR3: TGTGCCAGCAGCTTCGGCGGAGCCTACGAGCAGTACTTC.

The chain is built from TRBV4-1 and TRBJ2-1, with 12 nucleotides matching TRBD2. The V gene's germline CDR1 is MGHRA and CDR2 YSYEKL. J was trimmed by 3 bases and V by 4 bases; bases with no gene match: 4. The CDR3 consists of 16 residues. CDR3 amino acids: CASSPSGGALYNEQFF. CDR3 coding DNA: TGCGCCAGCAGCCCTAGCGGGGGGGCCCTCTACAATGAGCAGTTCTTC.

The chain couples TRBV27 to TRBJ1-2, with 7 bases that match TRBD1. The CDR3 loop spans 13 amino acids. The junction had 9 bases not matched to a gene; V was cut back by 10 bases and J by 4 bases. CDR1 and CDR2 from the germline V gene are MNHEY and SMNVEV (reference sequence). CDR3: CATRDSLAYGYTF. The CDR3 DNA reads TGTGCCACCCGGGACAGCCTAGCCTATGGCTACACCTTC.

The chain uses TRBV19 and TRBJ2-6; TRBD1 matches at 8 bases. The junction had 12 bases not matched to a gene; V was cut back by 5 bases and J by 0 bases. The CDR3 covers 19 residues. Germline-derived CDR1 and CDR2 are LNHDA and SQIVND (reference sequence). The CDR3: CASSHGTGPSPSGANVLTF. CDR3 sequence (DNA): TGTGCCAGTAGTCATGGGACAGGTCCCTCACCCTCTGGGGCCAACGTCCTGACTTTC. Using reference TRBV19 and TRBJ2-6 for the parts outside the CDR3, the full variable domain is DGGITQSPKYLFRKEGQNVTLSCEQNLNHDAMYWYRQDPGQGLRLIYYSQIVNDFQKGDIAEGYSVSREKKESFPLTVTSAQKNPTAFYLCASSHGTGPSPSGANVLTFGAGSRLTVL.

The rearrangement joins TRBV3-1 (or the pseudogene TRBV3-2) to TRBJ1-2; a weak D match, TRBD1 (6 bases). The CDR3 extends over 15 amino acids. Per the germline V gene, CDR1 is LGHDT and CDR2 is YNNKEL (reference sequence). V lost 4 bases, J lost 4 bases, and 16 bases lay in between. As DNA, the CDR3 is TGTGCCAGCAGCCCCTTACAGGGAGGGGGCTATGGCTACACCTTC. It codes for CASSPLQGGGYGYTF.

V usage is TRBV12-5 and J usage is TRBJ1-2; TRBD1 matches 8 bases. V was clipped by 5 bases and J by 4 bases; unmatched bases: 6. Per germline, CDR1 LGHNT and CDR2 FRNRAP. The CDR3 is 14 amino acids. Here the CDR3 reads CASGQTGTGYGYTF. The DNA of the CDR3 is TGTGCTAGTGGTCAGACCGGGACAGGCTATGGCTACACCTTC.

The rearrangement joins TRBV5-1 to TRBJ2-3; possible D gene TRBD1, 6 bases. V gave up 0 bases and J gave up 2 bases, with 13 bases separating them. CDR3 length equals 16 residues. Germline assignment: CDR1 SGHRS and CDR2 YFSETQ. CDR3 coding DNA: TGCGCCAGCAGCTTGGCAACGGGACAAGCCACAGATACGCAGTATTTT. Protein product: CASSLATGQATDTQYF.

To note about this clone: This sample includes further DNA sequences coding for the same CDR3. The V and J genes are TRBV4-1 and TRBJ2-1, with D possibly being TRBD1 (6 bases). In germline, CDR1 is MGHRA, CDR2 YSYEKL. This CDR3 is 14 amino acids long. Trimming removed 0 bases from V and 4 bases from J, with 7 bases in between. CDR3 nucleotides: TGCGCCAGCAGCCAAGATACAGGGTACAATGAGCAGTTCTTC. This translates into CASSQDTGYNEQFF.

V is TRBV7-9 and J is TRBJ1-4; weak D call: TRBD1 (6 bases). V lost 4 bases, J lost 11 bases, and 14 bases lay in between. Germline CDR1 and CDR2: SEHNR and FQNEAQ (reference sequence). The CDR3 has 13 residues. This CDR3 reads CASSSEQGGKLFF. In DNA form, the CDR3 reads TGTGCCAGCAGCTCGGAACAGGGTGGTAAACTGTTTTTT.

Details on this clone: The same CDR3 is also encoded by other DNA sequences in this sample. The V call is TRBV19, the J call TRBJ2-1; tentatively, D is TRBD2 (7 bases). V was shortened by 2 bases and J by 8 bases, with 13 bases between the two germline ends. The CDR3 loop spans 14 amino acids. Germline values: CDR1 LNHDA, CDR2 SQIVND (reference sequence). CDR3: CASSIRGGPHEQFF. CDR3 bases: TGTGCCAGTAGTATAAGGGGGGGGCCTCATGAGCAGTTCTTC.

The chain joins TRBV5-6 to TRBJ1-2; possibly TRBD1 for D (6 bases). Germline V gene data show CDR1 as SGHDT and CDR2 as YYEEEE. V lost 5 bases, J lost 4 bases, and 15 bases lay in between. CDR3 length equals 14 residues. The CDR3 DNA follows: TGTGCCAGCAGGTACTCAGGGGAACGCTATGGCTACACCTTC. Translating it yields CASRYSGERYGYTF.

This clone was picked up a small number of times. This rearrangement joins TRBV7-2 to TRBJ1-3, with D perhaps TRBD1 (5 bases). The germline V gene has CDR1 SGHTA and CDR2 FQGNSA. The CDR3 loop spans 19 amino acids. V lost 4 bases, J lost 0 bases, and 22 bases lay in between. The CDR3 spells CASSYRRVRNLYSGNTIYF. The DNA for the CDR3 is TGTGCCAGCAGCTACAGGCGTGTGAGGAATCTTTACTCTGGAAACACCATATATTTT.

This clone is a singleton in its sample. The chain is built from TRBV7-2 and TRBJ2-7; 7 bases are a match to TRBD2. J was trimmed by 0 bases and V by 4 bases; bases with no gene match: 9. Germline V gene sequence: CDR1 SGHTA, CDR2 FQGNSA. The CDR3 runs to 16 residues. Written as DNA, the CDR3 is TGTGCCAGCAGCTCCCGGAGGGGCGGGAGCTCCTACGAGCAGTACTTC. This sequence encodes CASSSRRGGSSYEQYF.

This clone was recorded only once. The CDR3 protein is CASSYREANTEAFF. CDR3 coding DNA: TGTGCCAGCAGTTACAGGGAGGCGAACACTGAAGCTTTCTTT. The chain recombines TRBV6-5 with TRBJ1-1; D gene unclear. CDR1 is MNHEY, CDR2 SVGAGI, per germline. V lost 2 bases and J 1 base, leaving 8 bases between the germline ends. This CDR3 has 14 amino acids.

The rearrangement joins TRBV7-9 to TRBJ1-3; 7 positions match TRBD1. V lost 5 bases to trimming and J lost 2 bases; unmatched junction nucleotides: 9. Per germline, CDR1 SEHNR and CDR2 FQNEAQ (reference sequence). CDR3 length equals 16 residues. The chain's CDR3 is CASSPSRQGTGNTIYF. In DNA form, the CDR3 reads TGTGCCAGCAGCCCGAGCCGACAGGGTACTGGAAACACCATATATTTT.

This chain joins TRBV7-2 and TRBJ2-5; TRBD2 agrees at 12 bases. The J segment lost 5 bases and the V segment lost 5 bases, leaving 12 bases of the junction unmatched. In germline, CDR1 is SGHTA, CDR2 FQGNSA. The CDR3 is made up of 17 amino acids. This CDR3 is CASSPRLAGEFGETQYF. The CDR3 DNA reads TGTGCCAGCAGCCCAAGACTAGCGGGGGAGTTCGGGGAGACCCAGTACTTC.

The V call is TRBV7-9, the J call TRBJ2-7, with TRBD1 matching over 11 bases. CDR1 SEHNR and CDR2 FQNEAQ come from the germline V gene (reference sequence). This CDR3 region has 19 residues. With 4 bases clipped from V and 0 bases from J, the junction kept 14 bases outside the gene matches. DNA of the CDR3: TGTGCCAGCAGCTCGCTGGGGGGACAGGGGGTCGTCGGCTCCTACGAGCAGTACTTC. Amino acids: CASSSLGGQGVVGSYEQYF. The whole variable domain, remainder taken from reference TRBV7-9 and TRBJ2-7, is DTGVSQNPRHKITKRGQNVTFRCDPISEHNRLYWYRQTLGQGPEFLTYFQNEAQLEKSRLLSDRFSAERPKGSFSTLEIQRTEQGDSAMYLCASSSLGGQGVVGSYEQYFGPGTRLTVT.

CDR3 nucleotide sequence: TGCGCCAGCAGCCCCCGCGGGACGGATATATATAGCAATCAGCCCCAGCATTTT. Protein sequence: CASSPRGTDIYSNQPQHF. This rearrangement joins TRBV4-1 to TRBJ1-5; maybe TRBD1 (5 bases). CDR3 length: 18 residues. Per germline, CDR1 MGHRA and CDR2 YSYEKL. V was trimmed by 4 bases and J by 0 bases, leaving 19 bases between them.

This clone was counted once. V and J are TRBV2 and TRBJ1-1; D gene uncertain. This CDR3 contains 14 residues. The germline V gene has CDR1 SNHLY and CDR2 FYNNEI. Trimming removed 7 bases at V and 0 bases at J, with 12 bases between. The CDR3 sequence: CASTLRELNTEAFF. The CDR3 region has the DNA TGTGCCAGCACCCTGCGGGAACTGAACACTGAAGCTTTCTTT.

The chain is built from TRBV25-1 and TRBJ1-2; D not certain. Looked up from germline, CDR1 is MGHDK and CDR2 is SYGVNS. The germline V and J ends were trimmed by 6 bases and 5 bases, with 16 bases remaining between them. This CDR3 region has 14 residues. CDR3: CASSGGNRGYGYTF. The CDR3 nucleotides read TGTGCCAGCAGCGGAGGGAATCGGGGATATGGCTACACCTTC.

This chain links TRBV30 with TRBJ2-7, with 7 bases lining up with TRBD2. The germline CDR1 and CDR2 sequences are GTSNPN and SVGIG (reference sequence). J gave up 5 bases and V 2 bases, and 6 bases lay outside the gene matches. The CDR3 covers 13 residues. The CDR3 bases are TGTGCCTGGAGTTCTAGGGACTACAACGAGCAGTACTTC. It encodes CAWSSRDYNEQYF.

This clone was detected a few times. The chain couples TRBV19 to TRBJ1-5, with D possibly TRBD1 on 5 matching bases. The CDR3 is 14 residues long. In germline, CDR1 is LNHDA, CDR2 SQIVND (reference sequence). Between the trimmed V and J ends, which lost 10 bases and 0 bases, there was a span of 13 bases. CDR3 sequence reads: CATHEDISNQPQHF. The CDR3 DNA follows: TGTGCCACACATGAGGACATTAGCAATCAGCCCCAGCATTTT.

This clone is a singleton in its sample. V is TRBV7-9 and J is TRBJ2-1; perhaps TRBD1 as D (6 bases). Germline CDR1 SEHNR, CDR2 FQNEAQ (reference sequence). V gave up 0 bases and J gave up 7 bases, with 13 bases separating them. The CDR3 spans 15 residues. This chain's CDR3 is CASSLAGAHGNEQFF. DNA for the CDR3: TGTGCCAGCAGCTTAGCGGGGGCCCACGGAAATGAGCAGTTCTTC.

V and J are TRBV7-9 and TRBJ2-4, with 7 bases matching TRBD1. J was trimmed by 0 bases and V by 3 bases; bases with no gene match: 5. This CDR3 is 16 amino acids long. CDR1 and CDR2 from the germline V gene are SEHNR and FQNEAQ (reference sequence). CDR3 protein: CASSFRQGEAKNIQYF. The CDR3 coding sequence is TGTGCCAGCAGCTTCCGACAGGGAGAAGCCAAAAACATTCAGTACTTC.

The V call is TRBV5-4, the J call TRBJ2-7, with 8 bases lining up with TRBD2. CDR1 is SGHNT, CDR2 YYREEE, per germline (reference sequence). The CDR3 is made up of 15 amino acids. V trimming: 5 bases; J trimming: 2 bases; junction bases outside the gene matches: 9. The CDR3 DNA reads TGTGCCAGCAGTATAAGGGGCGGGGGGCCCTACGAGCAGTACTTC. It yields the protein CASSIRGGGPYEQYF.